Following are 6 T cell receptor beta chains from one sample sequenced in a study of shared clonotypes between healthy human individuals. Repertoires were generated with immunoSEQ multiplex PCR, while TCRdb's copy carries only in-frame clones and drops some. The sample lists about 1.5 million clones; approximately 98% were seen once. The sample consisted of naive CD4+ T cells sorted from blood. Described subset: CD45RA+ positively selected. These receptor sequences come from a man aged 25 to 45 in good health.

V usage is TRBV19 and J usage is TRBJ1-2, with TRBD1 identical over 7 bases. With V trimmed by 2 bases and J by 6 bases, 3 bases remained unmatched. CDR1 and CDR2 (germline): LNHDA, SQIVND (reference sequence). This CDR3 contains 13 residues. The CDR3 loop reads CASSITGADGYTF. The CDR3 DNA follows: TGTGCCAGTAGTATAACAGGGGCTGATGGCTACACCTTC.

This clone was counted between two and nine times. The chain employs TRBV7-9 and TRBJ2-1, with 9 positions matching TRBD2. The V segment lost 5 bases and the J segment 3 bases; nucleotides outside the gene matches: 8. CDR1 and CDR2 (germline): SEHNR, FQNEAQ (reference sequence). CDR3 length equals 16 residues. CDR3 DNA sequence: TGTGCCAGCAGCCCCCCACGAGCGGGAGGCTACAATGAGCAGTTCTTC. It specifies CASSPPRAGGYNEQFF.

This chain links TRBV11-2 with TRBJ2-1, with 7 bases matching TRBD1. Trimming removed 6 bases from V and 6 bases from J; junction bases left unmatched: 11. The CDR3 contains 15 residues. Germline CDR1 and CDR2: SGHAT and FQNNGV. CDR3 bases: TGTGCCAGCAGAGACACGGGACAGCCTATCAATGAGCAGTTCTTC. Translation: CASRDTGQPINEQFF.

This chain uses TRBV7-8 with TRBJ1-2; 8 bases align to TRBD1. There are 15 residues in the CDR3. V lost 5 bases and J lost 5; bases outside the gene matches: 10. CDR1 SGHVS and CDR2 FQNEAQ come from the germline V gene. This chain's CDR3 is CASSQRVGQAYGYTF. The DNA of the CDR3 is TGTGCCAGCAGCCAGCGAGTGGGACAGGCGTATGGCTACACCTTC.

The V gene is TRBV9, the J gene TRBJ2-1, with 8 nucleotides matching TRBD2. V lost 1 base to trimming and J lost 7 bases; unmatched junction nucleotides: 10. Looked up from germline, CDR1 is SGDLS and CDR2 is YYNGEE. The CDR3 totals 16 residues. CDR3 residues: CASSVTGVAGMNEQFF. CDR3 DNA: TGTGCCAGCAGCGTAACCGGGGTAGCGGGAATGAATGAGCAGTTCTTC.

The V gene is TRBV7-2, the J gene TRBJ1-1, with TRBD1 matching 7 bases. V lost 6 bases, J lost 6 bases, and 7 bases stayed unmatched. This CDR3 comprises 13 residues. In germline, CDR1 is SGHTA, CDR2 FQGNSA. In nucleotides, the CDR3 is TGTGCCAGCAGAGCCCTTACAGGGGCTGAAGCTTTCTTT. It specifies CASRALTGAEAFF.